Listed below are T cell receptor beta chains from one sample, sequenced in a study of regulatory T cells in long-lasting Graves disease. TCRdb reanalysed the multiplex PCR reads using MiXCR and keeps one entry per CDR3 protein. This table holds under 450,000 distinct CDR3 sequences, around 22% found once. Sequenced here: peripheral blood mononuclear cells (PBMCs), sampled when the disease was refractory, from a patient treated with antithyroid drugs. These receptors originate from a female donor with Graves disease. CDR3s include the opening cysteine and the closing phenylalanine or tryptophan. The D gene is left open where the match is weak. Rows may omit the clone size; those that give it use once, few, many or a size class.

v_call: TRBV10-3; clone_size: many; d_call: -; j_call: TRBJ1-1; cdr3_aa: CAIRGNRDTEAFF; cdr3_nt: TGTGCCATCCGCGGAAACCGGGACACTGAAGCTTTCTTT
v_call: TRBV7-2; clone_size: many; d_call: -; j_call: TRBJ2-5; cdr3_aa: CASSLVSGWETQYF; cdr3_nt: TGTGCCAGCAGCTTAGTATCGGGGTGGGAGACCCAGTACTTC
v_call: TRBV5-1; clone_size: few; d_call: TRBD1; j_call: TRBJ1-1; cdr3_aa: CASSSTGTGARGAFF; cdr3_nt: TGCGCCAGCAGCTCAACCGGGACAGGGGCTCGGGGGGCTTTCTTT
v_call: TRBV20-1; clone_size: -; d_call: TRBD1; j_call: TRBJ2-7; cdr3_aa: CSALGQGSYEQYF; cdr3_nt: TGCAGTGCCCTGGGACAGGGCAGCTACGAGCAGTACTTC
v_call: TRBV28; clone_size: many; d_call: -; j_call: TRBJ1-2; cdr3_aa: CASSFVGSRYTF; cdr3_nt: TGTGCCAGCAGTTTTGTGGGTTCCCGCTACACCTTC
v_call: TRBV3-1; clone_size: -; d_call: TRBD1; j_call: TRBJ1-1; cdr3_aa: CASSFYRDRRTGTEAFF; cdr3_nt: TGTGCCAGCAGCTTCTACCGGGACAGGCGTACGGGCACTGAAGCTTTCTTT
v_call: TRBV5-1; clone_size: -; d_call: -; j_call: TRBJ1-1; cdr3_aa: CASSLSPENTEAFF; cdr3_nt: TGCGCCAGCAGCTTGTCGCCTGAGAACACTGAAGCTTTCTTT
v_call: TRBV20-1; clone_size: -; d_call: TRBD2; j_call: TRBJ2-3; cdr3_aa: CSARGRLAGKTSTDTQYF; cdr3_nt: TGCAGTGCTAGAGGACGACTAGCGGGTAAAACTAGCACAGATACGCAGTATTTT
v_call: TRBV20-1; clone_size: few; d_call: TRBD2; j_call: TRBJ2-3; cdr3_aa: CSARDPSPGLVITDTQYF; cdr3_nt: TGCAGTGCTAGAGATCCCTCCCCCGGACTAGTCATCACAGATACGCAGTATTTT
v_call: TRBV24-1; clone_size: few; d_call: TRBD1; j_call: TRBJ2-7; cdr3_aa: CATSDTRQGYEQYF; cdr3_nt: TGTGCCACCAGTGATACAAGACAGGGCTACGAGCAGTACTTC
v_call: TRBV28; clone_size: many; d_call: -; j_call: TRBJ1-1; cdr3_aa: CASSLTGRTEAFF; cdr3_nt: TGTGCCAGCAGTTTGACAGGTCGGACTGAAGCTTTCTTT
v_call: TRBV15; clone_size: few; d_call: -; j_call: TRBJ1-1; cdr3_aa: CATSSSTVMNTEAFF; cdr3_nt: TGTGCCACCAGCAGTTCTACGGTCATGAACACTGAAGCTTTCTTT
v_call: TRBV28; clone_size: -; d_call: -; j_call: TRBJ2-1; cdr3_aa: CASSLSSVGHTYNEQFF; cdr3_nt: TGTGCCAGCAGTTTATCCAGCGTGGGGCATACCTACAATGAGCAGTTCTTC
v_call: TRBV24-1; clone_size: -; d_call: -; j_call: TRBJ2-4; cdr3_aa: CATSDSLNKNIQYF; cdr3_nt: TGTGCCACCAGTGATTCCCTCAACAAAAACATTCAGTACTTC
v_call: TRBV28; clone_size: -; d_call: -; j_call: TRBJ2-2; cdr3_aa: CASIDSSTGELFF; cdr3_nt: TGTGCCAGCATAGACAGTTCCACCGGGGAGCTGTTTTTT
v_call: TRBV18; clone_size: -; d_call: TRBD2; j_call: TRBJ2-5; cdr3_aa: CASSQNLRTSGSHETQYF; cdr3_nt: TGTGCCAGCTCACAGAACCTCCGGACTAGCGGGTCGCACGAGACCCAGTACTTC
v_call: TRBV11-2; clone_size: -; d_call: TRBD2; j_call: TRBJ2-4; cdr3_aa: CASSFEREGNIQYF; cdr3_nt: TGTGCCAGCAGCTTCGAGCGGGAGGGAAACATTCAGTACTTC
v_call: TRBV27; clone_size: few; d_call: -; j_call: TRBJ1-4; cdr3_aa: CASGSPVRAEKLFF; cdr3_nt: TGTGCCAGCGGTTCTCCAGTAAGGGCGGAAAAACTGTTTTTT
v_call: TRBV4-3; clone_size: -; d_call: -; j_call: TRBJ1-1; cdr3_aa: CASSQEGDTEAFF; cdr3_nt: TGCGCCAGCAGCCAAGAAGGCGACACTGAAGCTTTCTTT
v_call: TRBV2; clone_size: many; d_call: -; j_call: TRBJ2-5; cdr3_aa: CASIRPGGGSKETQYF; cdr3_nt: TGTGCCAGCATCCGACCAGGGGGGGGATCCAAAGAGACCCAGTACTTC
v_call: TRBV20-1; clone_size: few; d_call: TRBD1; j_call: TRBJ2-7; cdr3_aa: CSAANPGSGTGSYEQYF; cdr3_nt: TGCAGTGCAGCCAATCCAGGTTCCGGGACAGGGTCCTACGAGCAGTACTTC